This is a list of T cell receptor beta chains from one sample in a study of T cells after yellow fever vaccination. TCRdb re-called the 5' RACE reads through MiXCR, storing one row per CDR3 protein. The table has around 230,000 distinct CDR3 sequences, approximately 6.3% seen once; the top ten hold about 0.95%. Specimen: CD4+ T cells sorted from PBMCs, collected on the day of the yellow fever booster vaccination. Receptor source: a man aged 25-40 years who received the YFV17D yellow fever vaccine. The CDR3 runs from the conserved cysteine through the conserved F or W. D genes are given only for firm matches. Size tells how often a clone was seen (once, few, many) or the class of an expanded clone, and some rows leave it out.

TRBV7-9	.	many	TRBJ2-7	CASSLYYSRGENEQYF	TGTGCCAGCAGCTTATATTATAGCAGAGGGGAGAACGAGCAGTACTTC
TRBV6-5	.	few	TRBJ2-7	CASTWGGRAYEQYF	TGTGCCAGCACTTGGGGGGGGCGCGCCTACGAGCAGTACTTC
TRBV11-2	TRBD2	few	TRBJ2-3	CASSPRFARSGGSGTDTQYF	TGTGCCAGCAGCCCCCGATTCGCTCGGAGCGGGGGGTCAGGCACAGATACGCAGTATTTT
TRBV6-1	TRBD1	.	TRBJ1-2	CASSRTGTNYGYTF	TGTGCCAGCAGTAGGACAGGGACAAACTATGGCTACACCTTC
TRBV20-1	.	few	TRBJ2-3	CSATGTKRSDTQYF	TGCAGTGCCACGGGGACCAAAAGGTCAGATACGCAGTATTTT
TRBV20-1	.	few	TRBJ2-5	CSARDTLVATQYF	TGCAGTGCTAGAGATACTCTAGTTGCGACCCAGTACTTC
TRBV20-1	.	many	TRBJ2-1	CSAKSSGRGPVNEQFF	TGCAGTGCCAAGAGTTCCGGGAGAGGGCCGGTTAATGAGCAGTTCTTC
TRBV29-1	TRBD1	many	TRBJ2-7	CSVDFRDRGHEQYF	TGCAGCGTTGATTTCCGGGACAGGGGTCACGAGCAGTACTTC
TRBV6-6	.	.	TRBJ2-6	CASNLPGANVLTF	TGTGCCAGCAACCTACCTGGGGCCAACGTCCTGACTTTC
TRBV3-1	TRBD1	many	TRBJ1-2	CASSRQGLSATF	TGTGCCAGCAGCCGACAGGGCCTCTCGGCTACCTTC
TRBV18	.	medium-sized	TRBJ2-7	CASSPEYEQYF	TGTGCCAGCTCGCCGGAGTACGAGCAGTACTTC
TRBV9	.	.	TRBJ2-3	CTSSPSTDTQYF	TGTACCAGCAGTCCTAGCACAGATACGCAGTATTTT
TRBV12-3/TRBV12-4	.	many	TRBJ1-1	CASSFNGGTEAFF	TGTGCCAGCAGTTTTAATGGTGGCACTGAAGCTTTCTTT
TRBV18	TRBD1	few	TRBJ2-5	CASSRDRGTETQYF	TGTGCCAGCTCCCGGGACAGGGGAACAGAGACCCAGTACTTC
TRBV20-1	.	.	TRBJ2-3	CCARAPGNTDTQYF	TGCTGTGCTAGGGCCCCGGGAAACACAGATACGCAGTATTTT
TRBV7-9	TRBD2	many	TRBJ2-7	CASSETLGLAGDEQYF	TGTGCCAGCAGCGAAACTCTAGGACTAGCGGGAGACGAGCAGTACTTC
TRBV20-1	.	few	TRBJ1-3	CSASNGISGNTIYF	TGCAGTGCTAGTAATGGTATCTCTGGAAACACCATATATTTT
TRBV14	.	few	TRBJ1-1	CASSPLGGTEAFF	TGTGCCAGCAGCCCCCTCGGGGGAACTGAAGCTTTCTTT
TRBV20-1	TRBD2	many	TRBJ2-3	CSASFASGSDTQYF	TGCAGTGCTAGTTTCGCTAGCGGGAGCGATACGCAGTATTTT
TRBV6-5	.	few	TRBJ2-4	CASSYAFRGAKNIQYF	TGTGCCAGCAGTTACGCCTTTAGGGGAGCCAAAAACATTCAGTACTTC
TRBV7-2	.	many	TRBJ2-7	CASSFSGKPYEQYF	TGTGCCAGCAGCTTTTCGGGGAAACCCTACGAGCAGTACTTC
TRBV28	.	many	TRBJ2-2	CASSNLAPGELFF	TGTGCCAGCAGCAACCTAGCCCCCGGGGAGCTGTTTTTT
TRBV7-2	.	few	TRBJ2-1	CASSSTLEGGNEQFF	TGTGCCAGCAGCTCAACCCTAGAGGGCGGCAATGAGCAGTTCTTC
TRBV5-5	TRBD1	.	TRBJ2-5	CASSPGTGAETQYF	TGTGCCAGCAGCCCGGGGACAGGGGCAGAGACCCAGTACTTC
TRBV10-3	.	.	TRBJ1-6	CAIRARGAVDSPLHF	TGTGCCATCAGGGCACGGGGGGCGGTTGATTCACCCCTCCACTTT
TRBV27	.	few	TRBJ2-7	CASSLSTEPYEQYF	TGTGCCAGCAGTTTATCTACGGAGCCCTACGAGCAGTACTTC
TRBV4-1	TRBD1	many	TRBJ2-7	CASSQPGQGKPEQYF	TGCGCCAGCAGCCAACCCGGACAGGGTAAGCCCGAGCAGTACTTC
TRBV4-3	.	many	TRBJ2-2	CASSQGGRLNTGELFF	TGCGCCAGCAGCCAAGGGGGAAGGTTGAACACCGGGGAGCTGTTTTTT
TRBV6-2/TRBV6-3	TRBD2	few	TRBJ2-7	CASRPSGSHYEQYF	TGTGCCAGCAGACCCAGCGGGAGTCACTACGAGCAGTACTTC
TRBV5-1	.	.	TRBJ2-1	CASSLGGRSTDEQFF	TGCGCCAGCAGCTTGGGAGGTCGTAGCACCGATGAGCAGTTCTTC
TRBV20-1	.	.	TRBJ2-1	CSARQGLDEQFF	TGCAGTGCTAGGCAAGGGCTGGATGAGCAGTTCTTC
TRBV6-5	.	.	TRBJ2-6	CASSYRLTCSGANVLTF	TGTGCCAGCAGTTACAGACTAACCTGCTCTGGGGCCAACGTCCTGACTTTC
TRBV7-7	.	.	TRBJ2-5	CASSLAPGRQETQYF	TGTGCCAGCAGCTTAGCGCCCGGGCGACAAGAGACCCAGTACTTC
TRBV29-1	TRBD2	.	TRBJ2-3	CSVKRTSGIDTQYF	TGCAGCGTTAAAAGGACTAGCGGGATAGATACGCAGTATTTT
TRBV7-8	.	few	TRBJ1-5	CASSSDREPVRPQHF	TGTGCCAGCAGCTCCGACCGGGAACCAGTGCGGCCCCAGCATTTT
TRBV4-3	TRBD2	many	TRBJ2-5	CASSQGLREVETQYF	TGCGCCAGCAGCCAAGGGTTGCGGGAGGTAGAGACCCAGTACTTC
TRBV20-1	TRBD2	few	TRBJ2-7	CSARARWGRREGPYEQYF	TGCAGTGCTAGAGCCAGGTGGGGAAGACGGGAGGGCCCCTACGAGCAGTACTTC
TRBV29-1	TRBD2	few	TRBJ2-1	CSVLGRGSSYNEQFF	TGCAGCGTTCTAGGGAGGGGAAGCTCCTACAATGAGCAGTTCTTC
TRBV6-5	TRBD1	many	TRBJ2-5	CASSYSYRGETQYF	TGTGCCAGCAGTTACTCCTACAGGGGTGAGACCCAGTACTTC
TRBV2	TRBD1	many	TRBJ1-2	CASSQDRAYGYTF	TGTGCCAGCAGCCAGGACAGGGCCTATGGCTACACCTTC
TRBV6-2/TRBV6-3	.	many	TRBJ1-2	CASSRPVPDGDYGYTF	TGTGCCAGCAGCCGGCCGGTCCCGGACGGCGACTATGGCTACACCTTC
TRBV6-5	TRBD1	.	TRBJ1-4	CASSYSIGTGGNENEKLFF	TGTGCCAGCAGTTACTCGATTGGGACAGGGGGAAATGAAAATGAAAAACTGTTTTTT
TRBV5-4	.	few	TRBJ2-5	CASRRGQTLRETQYF	TGTGCCAGCCGCCGAGGACAGACGCTCCGGGAGACCCAGTACTTC
TRBV9	TRBD2	few	TRBJ2-1	CASGASGRAEGQYNEQFF	TGTGCCAGCGGGGCCAGCGGGAGGGCCGAGGGACAATACAATGAGCAGTTCTTC
TRBV21-1	.	many	TRBJ2-1	CAISNEQFF	TGTGCCATCAGTAATGAGCAGTTCTTC
TRBV3-1	TRBD1	.	TRBJ1-2	CASSQETGGYGYTF	TGTGCCAGCAGCCAGGAGACAGGGGGCTATGGCTACACCTTC
TRBV3-1	.	.	TRBJ1-1	CASSHLDRNTEAFF	TGTGCCAGCAGCCACCTAGACAGGAACACTGAAGCTTTCTTT
TRBV7-2	.	many	TRBJ1-1	CASSFQGRVGLREAFF	TGTGCCAGCAGCTTCCAGGGACGGGTCGGGCTTAGGGAAGCTTTCTTT
TRBV27	.	many	TRBJ2-2	CASRPWITGELFF	TGTGCCAGCAGACCGTGGATAACCGGGGAGCTGTTTTTT
TRBV20-1	TRBD1	many	TRBJ2-7	CSARDLDRASYEQYF	TGCAGTGCTAGAGATCTTGACAGGGCCTCCTACGAGCAGTACTTC
TRBV30	.	few	TRBJ2-5	CAWTYGVMEETQYF	TGTGCCTGGACCTACGGCGTAATGGAAGAGACCCAGTACTTC
TRBV11-2	.	few	TRBJ2-2	CASSLGRIRELFF	TGTGCCAGCAGCTTAGGCCGTATCCGGGAGCTGTTTTTT